The 23 T cell receptor beta chains presented below share a single source sample, sequenced in a study of beta chain features in type 1 diabetes. Expressed TCRB transcripts were sequenced, since all the RNA that had been isolated was reverse transcribed. Assay used: immunoSEQ multiplex PCR; TCRdb lists only in-frame clones, some missing. There are 350,000 or so clones in the sample; about 20% occur only once, and approximately 0.041% lies in the top ten. The material sequenced was naive CD4+ T cells from blood. The receptors stem from a woman under 30 in good health.

This chain uses TRBV19 with TRBJ2-7; 12 nucleotides match TRBD2. The CDR3 sequence is 16 residues long. Trimming at V came to 3 bases and at J to 4 bases, leaving 7 bases not matched to a gene. The germline V gene encodes CDR1 LNHDA and CDR2 SQIVND (reference sequence). The CDR3 reads CASSIPGTSGYYEQYF. The CDR3 DNA is TGTGCCAGTAGTATTCCCGGGACTAGCGGGTATTACGAGCAGTACTTC.

The chain has TRBV4-3 and TRBJ1-1; 7 bases line up with TRBD1. The CDR3 is 15 amino acids. Germline V gene data show CDR1 as LGHNA and CDR2 as YSLEER. V shed 0 bases and J 5 bases; nucleotides not matched to a gene: 6. The CDR3: CASSQESRGITEAFF. DNA of the CDR3: TGCGCCAGCAGCCAAGAGTCCAGGGGGATAACTGAAGCTTTCTTT.

This clone has only a few counts. The chain joins TRBV5-4 to TRBJ1-4, with D perhaps matching TRBD1 (6 bases). Germline CDR1 reads SGHNT; CDR2 reads YYREEE (reference sequence). There are 13 residues in the CDR3. The V end lost 3 bases, the J end lost 8 bases, and 11 bases lay between the germline ends. CDR3: CASSSGAGEKLFF. DNA of the CDR3: TGTGCCAGCAGCTCAGGGGCAGGGGAAAAACTGTTTTTT.

This clone occurred a few times. The J gene is TRBJ2-3, the V gene TRBV15; TRBD2 matches at 9 bases. Germline V CDR1 and CDR2: LNHNV, YYDKDF (reference sequence). The CDR3 contains 18 residues. Losses at the gene ends were 2 bases for V and 5 bases for J; bases not matched to a gene: 14. The CDR3 reads CATSRSAPGAGGIDTQYF. In DNA, the CDR3 is TGTGCCACCAGCAGATCCGCCCCGGGAGCGGGAGGTATAGATACGCAGTATTTT.

This clone was counted only a few times. This sample includes further DNA sequences coding for the same CDR3. The chain carries TRBV30 and TRBJ2-7; 9 bases fit TRBD1. Germline V gene sequence: CDR1 GTSNPN, CDR2 SVGIG (reference sequence). CDR3 length equals 13 residues. The junction had 3 bases not matched to a gene; V was cut back by 2 bases and J by 4 bases. In DNA form, the CDR3 reads TGTGCCTGGAGTTCCGGGACAGGGTACGAGCAGTACTTC. Its translation is CAWSSGTGYEQYF.

The rearrangement links TRBV29-1 to TRBJ2-1, with a weak D call TRBD2 (6 bases). The CDR3 totals 14 residues. Trimming shortened V by 8 bases and J by 2 bases, and 16 bases separated the two germline ends. Germline assignment: CDR1 SQVTM and CDR2 ANQGSEA. The CDR3 here is CSSRGLAAYNEQFF. CDR3 DNA sequence: TGCAGCTCCCGAGGGTTAGCGGCCTACAATGAGCAGTTCTTC.

The V call is TRBV6-5, the J call TRBJ2-1; possible D gene TRBD1, 5 bases. V was clipped by 2 bases and J by 8 bases, with 13 bases between them. Germline-derived CDR1 and CDR2 are MNHEY and SVGAGI. The CDR3 is 14 amino acids. As DNA, the CDR3 is TGTGCCAGCAGTTACGGGGCCAGCAGCGATGAGCAGTTCTTC. It specifies CASSYGASSDEQFF.

A note on this clone: Distinct nucleotide sequences in the sample also encode this CDR3. This chain uses TRBV5-1 with TRBJ2-7; 8 positions agree with TRBD1. The CDR3 has 12 amino acids. Germline loops: CDR1 SGHRS, CDR2 YFSETQ. J was trimmed by 5 bases and V by 4 bases; bases with no gene match: 2. CDR3 sequence reads: CASSLQGDEQYF. Here the CDR3 DNA reads TGCGCCAGCAGCCTACAGGGGGACGAGCAGTACTTC.

This clone appeared a few times. The chain recombines TRBV29-1 with TRBJ1-1; D not certain. The V end lost 4 bases, the J end lost 8 bases, and 2 bases lay between the germline ends. Germline loops: CDR1 SQVTM, CDR2 ANQGSEA. This CDR3 spans 8 amino acids. The CDR3 loop reads CSVVEAFF. In nucleotides, the CDR3 is TGCAGCGTTGTAGAAGCTTTCTTT.

The chain employs TRBV4-1 and TRBJ1-2; D unresolved. The CDR3 loop spans 18 amino acids. Germline assignment: CDR1 MGHRA and CDR2 YSYEKL. V lost 0 bases and J lost 4, with 21 bases in between. CDR3 sequence (DNA): TGCGCCAGCAGCCAAGATTACGGGAACAGCCGGCTTTTCTATGGCTACACCTTC. Translation gives CASSQDYGNSRLFYGYTF.

V and J are TRBV7-2 and TRBJ2-5; 9 bases line up with TRBD2. CDR1 and CDR2 (germline): SGHTA, FQGNSA. Losses at the gene ends were 0 bases for V and 6 bases for J; bases not matched to a gene: 11. The CDR3 length is 17 residues. This CDR3 is CASSLAGPAGGLQTQYF. DNA of the CDR3: TGTGCCAGCAGCTTAGCGGGGCCAGCGGGGGGCCTCCAGACCCAGTACTTC.

V is TRBV4-1 and J is TRBJ2-7, with TRBD1 identical over 11 bases. This CDR3 contains 15 residues. From germline, CDR1 is MGHRA and CDR2 YSYEKL. Trimming at V came to 2 bases and at J to 6 bases, leaving 6 bases not matched to a gene. CDR3 bases: TGCGCCAGCAGCCAAACACGGACAGGGGGCGGCGAGCAGTACTTC. As protein: CASSQTRTGGGEQYF.

This clone has a handful of counts. The genes are TRBV5-1 and TRBJ1-6; no reliable D call. CDR3 length: 14 residues. V was clipped by 5 bases and J by 6 bases, with 12 bases between them. CDR1 is SGHRS and CDR2 is YFSETQ in the germline V gene. The CDR3 DNA reads as TGCGCCAGCAGGCCCGGAGACGGTAATTCACCCCTCCACTTT. It yields the protein CASRPGDGNSPLHF.

This clone has just a few counts. This chain connects TRBV30 to TRBJ2-1, with D perhaps TRBD2 (6 bases). CDR3 length: 13 residues. The V end lost 3 bases, the J end lost 4 bases, and 10 bases lay between the germline ends. Germline V gene lookup returns CDR1 GTSNPN and CDR2 SVGIG (reference sequence). The CDR3 sequence: CAWRGGAYNEQFF. CDR3 DNA sequence: TGTGCCTGGAGGGGAGGAGCGTACAATGAGCAGTTCTTC.

V and J are TRBV7-2 and TRBJ1-2; 11 nucleotides match TRBD1. The germline CDR1 and CDR2 sequences are SGHTA and FQGNSA. J lost 8 bases, V lost 5 bases, and 4 bases had no gene match. This CDR3 comprises 13 residues. For the CDR3, the DNA is TGTGCCAGCAGCCCGGACAGGGGGCGAGGCTACACCTTC. Residues: CASSPDRGRGYTF.

V and J are TRBV5-4 and TRBJ2-7; 8 positions match TRBD1. Germline-derived CDR1 and CDR2 are SGHNT and YYREEE (reference sequence). The J segment lost 2 bases and the V segment lost 6 bases, leaving 7 bases of the junction unmatched. This CDR3 comprises 14 residues. This CDR3 is CASKTDRVAYEQYF. DNA for the CDR3: TGTGCCAGCAAAACGGACAGGGTGGCCTACGAGCAGTACTTC.

The chain employs TRBV2 and TRBJ2-1; 7 bases are a match to TRBD1. Trimming took 5 bases from V and 9 from J; bases not matched to a gene: 7. This CDR3 has 13 residues. Germline-derived CDR1 and CDR2 are SNHLY and FYNNEI. CDR3 in amino acids: CASSSSGGIEQFF. DNA for the CDR3: TGTGCCAGCAGTTCCTCAGGGGGTATTGAGCAGTTCTTC.

This clone has a handful of counts. The chain has TRBV30 and TRBJ2-5; TRBD1 is a possible D gene (5 bases). Germline V CDR1 and CDR2: GTSNPN, SVGIG (reference sequence). The CDR3 loop spans 13 amino acids. Deletions cut 2 bases from V and 4 bases from J, with 11 bases between. This chain's CDR3 is CAWSLVRGETQYF. CDR3 bases: TGTGCCTGGAGTCTAGTAAGGGGAGAGACCCAGTACTTC.

In its sample, this clone was seen a few times. V gene TRBV12-2 combines with J gene TRBJ1-1; no DNA check was done on the table's D call, TRBD1. TRBV12-2 is recorded as a pseudogene. The CDR3 consists of 14 residues. The CDR3 here is CASRTGQGNTEAFF. In nucleotides, the CDR3 is TGTGCAAGTCGCACCGGACAGGGTAACACTGAAGCTTTCTTT.

Points on this clone: The same CDR3 also results from other DNA sequences found in this sample. This sequence joins TRBV30 and TRBJ1-1; D not certain. This CDR3 has 11 residues. Germline assignment: CDR1 GTSNPN and CDR2 SVGIG (reference sequence). Trimming removed 0 bases from V and 6 bases from J, with 5 bases in between. CDR3 DNA: TGTGCCTGGAGTGTACGGGCTGAAGCTTTCTTT. Amino acid sequence: CAWSVRAEAFF.

This sequence joins TRBV2 and TRBJ2-3; D gene unclear. Trimming left V 5 bases short and J 4 bases short, with 19 bases between. There are 16 residues in the CDR3. Germline V gene sequence: CDR1 SNHLY, CDR2 FYNNEI. The CDR3 here is CASSPIPGPRPDTQYF. The CDR3 coding sequence is TGTGCCAGCAGTCCCATTCCGGGTCCGAGGCCAGATACGCAGTATTTT. The full variable domain, rest sourced from reference TRBV2 and TRBJ2-3, is EPEVTQTPSHQVTQMGQEVILRCVPISNHLYFYWYRQILGQKVEFLVSFYNNEISEKSEIFDDQFSVERPDGSNFTLKIRSTKLEDSAMYFCASSPIPGPRPDTQYFGPGTRLTVL.

This clone was seen more than once but under ten times. V is TRBV25-1 and J is TRBJ1-4; no clear D gene. V lost 8 bases to trimming and J lost 7 bases, with 5 bases between them. The CDR3 spans 10 residues. Germline V CDR1 and CDR2: MGHDK, SYGVNS. The CDR3 DNA sequence: TGTGCCAGCTACAGTGAAAAACTGTTTTTT. This sequence encodes CASYSEKLFF.

Only a few counts were recorded for this clone. The chain recombines TRBV7-9 with TRBJ1-1; D gene unclear. With 6 bases removed from V and 2 bases from J, the gap between germline ends came to 10 bases. The CDR3 loop spans 13 amino acids. The V gene's germline CDR1 is SEHNR and CDR2 FQNEAQ (reference sequence). Here the CDR3 DNA reads TGTGCCAGCAGTCGTGACATCAACACTGAAGCTTTCTTT. It codes for CASSRDINTEAFF.